Presented here are 25 T cell receptor beta chains from one specimen sequenced in a study of blood T cell repertoires in COVID-19. Sequencing was performed with immunoSEQ multiplex PCR; in TCRdb, only in-frame clones are kept and a portion is missing. The sample lists roughly 430,000 clones; roughly 88% were seen once. The sample comprised PBMCs or T cells enriched from blood (not recorded which). These receptor sequences come from a woman aged 18-30 years who had been exposed to COVID-19.

This clone has only one observation. The chain recombines TRBV11-3 with TRBJ2-3; TRBD1 is a possible D gene (7 bases). The CDR3 totals 15 residues. V lost 5 bases, J lost 0 bases, and 12 bases lay in between. In germline, CDR1 is SGHNT, CDR2 YENEEA. DNA for the CDR3: TGTGCCAGCAGCGCGGGGACAGTCAGCACAGATACGCAGTATTTT. It encodes CASSAGTVSTDTQYF.

This clone was detected once. Compared with germline, one end of the junction differs, possibly owing to a read error. The gene calls are TRBV29-1 and TRBJ1-2; D gene ambiguous. Germline CDR1 reads SQVTM; CDR2 reads ANQGSEA. This CDR3 region has 9 residues. CDR3 sequence (DNA): TGTGCGGGTGACTATGGCTACACCTTC. This sequence encodes CAGDYGYTF.

V usage is TRBV29-1 and J usage is TRBJ2-3, with D perhaps matching TRBD1 (6 bases). Germline CDR1 reads SQVTM; CDR2 reads ANQGSEA. The germline V and J ends were trimmed by 8 bases and 4 bases, with 16 bases remaining between them. CDR3 length equals 13 residues. The CDR3 DNA follows: TGCAGCCCTACAGGGCTGTTCCCAGATACGCAGTATTTT. It is translated as CSPTGLFPDTQYF.

This sequence joins TRBV19 and TRBJ1-5; D not resolved. V shed 3 bases and J shed 0 bases, with 9 bases lying between them. This CDR3 is 15 amino acids long. Germline-derived CDR1 and CDR2 are LNHDA and SQIVND (reference sequence). This chain's CDR3 is CASSIGGYSNQPQHF. For the CDR3, the DNA is TGTGCCAGTAGTATTGGAGGGTATAGCAATCAGCCCCAGCATTTT.

The chain is built from TRBV6-6 and TRBJ2-1; TRBD1 matches 9 bases. Germline CDR1 and CDR2: MNHNY and SVGAGI (reference sequence). The CDR3 spans 15 residues. The junction had 8 bases not matched to a gene; V was cut back by 8 bases and J by 3 bases. CDR3: CASSATGGFYNEQFF. As DNA, the CDR3 is TGTGCCAGCTCCGCTACAGGGGGCTTCTACAATGAGCAGTTCTTC.

V and J are TRBV7-9 and TRBJ2-7, with 7 bases identical to TRBD2. The CDR3 consists of 15 residues. Germline CDR1 and CDR2: SEHNR and FQNEAQ (reference sequence). V dropped 2 bases and J dropped 7; count of bases not matched to a gene: 11. The CDR3 DNA follows: TGTGCCAGCAGCTTACTCAGAGGGAGGGCCGGGGAGCAGTACTTC. Its translation is CASSLLRGRAGEQYF.

The J gene is TRBJ2-3, the V gene TRBV4-2; 7 nucleotides line up with TRBD2. V shed 1 base and J 1 base; nucleotides not matched to a gene: 5. The CDR3 is 16 amino acids. Germline V gives CDR1 LGHNA, CDR2 YNFKEQ. In DNA, the CDR3 is TGTGCCAGCAGCCAAGGGGTAGCGGGTGGCACAGATACGCAGTATTTT. It translates to CASSQGVAGGTDTQYF.

A remark on this clone: The identical CDR3 is also encoded by other nucleotide sequences in the sample. The chain uses TRBV19 and TRBJ2-7; 8 bases map to TRBD2. Germline V gives CDR1 LNHDA, CDR2 SQIVND (reference sequence). The CDR3 runs to 14 residues. Trimming took 4 bases from V and 1 from J; bases not matched to a gene: 3. CDR3 residues: CASSTSGGSYEQYF. CDR3 bases: TGTGCCAGTAGTACGAGCGGGGGTTCCTACGAGCAGTACTTC.

The chain combines TRBV15 with TRBJ1-3, with 9 nucleotides matching TRBD1. CDR3 length equals 14 residues. Per germline, CDR1 LNHNV and CDR2 YYDKDF (reference sequence). The ends lost 5 bases at V and 5 bases at J; junction bases unmatched: 4. In DNA, the CDR3 is TGTGCCACCAGCGTAGACAGGGGGAGAAACACCATATATTTT. Protein: CATSVDRGRNTIYF.

The chain joins TRBV28 to TRBJ1-6, with a tentative D call TRBD1 (6 bases). Germline CDR1 is MDHEN and CDR2 is SYDVKM. The V end was cut by 7 bases, the J end by 8 bases, with 9 bases between. The CDR3 covers 12 residues. In DNA form, the CDR3 reads TGTGCCAGCAACAGGGTGGATTCACCCCTCCACTTT. Its protein product is CASNRVDSPLHF.

The chain links TRBV9 to TRBJ1-3; a weak D match, TRBD1 (5 bases). V was shortened by 3 bases and J by 3 bases, with 10 bases between the two germline ends. Germline CDR1 is SGDLS and CDR2 is YYNGEE. This CDR3 has 14 residues. For the CDR3, the DNA is TGTGCCAGCAGCGAACGGACAAATGGAAACACCATATATTTT. It codes for CASSERTNGNTIYF.

The rearrangement links TRBV5-6 to TRBJ2-7; possibly TRBD1 for D (5 bases). In germline, CDR1 is SGHDT, CDR2 YYEEEE. CDR3 length equals 14 residues. The germline V and J ends were trimmed by 0 bases and 0 bases, with 7 bases remaining between them. The CDR3 region is CASSLGGHSYEQYF. The CDR3 DNA sequence: TGTGCCAGCAGCTTGGGCGGACACTCCTACGAGCAGTACTTC.

The rearrangement joins TRBV7-3 to TRBJ1-3; D possibly corresponds to TRBD1 (5 bases). This CDR3 has 14 residues. The germline CDR1 and CDR2 sequences are SGHTA and FQGTGA. Between the trimmed V and J ends, which lost 1 base and 3 bases, there was a span of 7 bases. The CDR3 region is CASSLMQGGNTIYF. CDR3 nucleotides: TGTGCCAGCAGCTTAATGCAGGGTGGAAACACCATATATTTT.

This clone occurred once. This sequence joins TRBV30 and TRBJ2-7, with 9 bases lining up with TRBD1. V lost 1 base and J lost 2; bases outside the gene matches: 12. The germline V gene has CDR1 GTSNPN and CDR2 SVGIG (reference sequence). The length of the CDR3 is 17 residues. Here the CDR3 reads CAWSAQFRDREAYEQYF. The CDR3 region has the DNA TGTGCCTGGAGTGCCCAGTTCCGGGACAGGGAGGCCTACGAGCAGTACTTC.

CDR3 sequence (DNA): TGTGCCAGCAGTTCAGGGACTAGCGCGTACGAGCAGTACTTC. Translating gives CASSSGTSAYEQYF. The chain joins TRBV28 to TRBJ2-7; 10 bases map to TRBD2. The CDR3 has 14 amino acids. CDR1 and CDR2 (germline): MDHEN, SYDVKM. Germline trimming cut 4 bases from V and 4 bases from J; bases unmatched to any gene: 4.

The V gene is TRBV7-9, the J gene TRBJ1-1; no clear D gene. CDR3 length: 12 amino acids. CDR1 is SEHNR, CDR2 FQNEAQ, per germline (reference sequence). The V and J ends lost 2 bases and 10 bases respectively, with 11 bases between them. Here the CDR3 DNA reads TGTGCCAGCAGCTTATCGGGGTTAGCAGCTTTCTTT. It specifies CASSLSGLAAFF.

This sequence joins TRBV23-1 and TRBJ2-1; D gene ambiguous. TRBV23-1 is given ORF status, its function remaining uncertain. This CDR3 is built from 15 residues. Trimming pared 0 bases from V and 4 bases from J, leaving 10 bases between. Written as DNA, the CDR3 is TGCGCCAGCAGTCAATCGAGCCCGGGTTACAATGAGCAGTTCTTC. Residues: CASSQSSPGYNEQFF.

The chain uses TRBV19 and TRBJ1-1; possibly TRBD1 for D (6 bases). V gave up 2 bases and J gave up 5 bases, with 9 bases separating them. This CDR3 is built from 13 residues. Germline values: CDR1 LNHDA, CDR2 SQIVND (reference sequence). CDR3 nucleotides: TGTGCCAGTAGTATAAACAGGGTGACTGAAGCTTTCTTT. This sequence encodes CASSINRVTEAFF.

The chain employs TRBV5-1 and TRBJ1-1, with D hard to call. The CDR3 extends over 13 amino acids. Between the trimmed V and J ends, which lost 4 bases and 8 bases, there was a span of 15 bases. Germline V lookup: CDR1 SGHRS, CDR2 YFSETQ. The CDR3 nucleotides read TGCGCCAGCAGCCCCGGTAACTCGGTGGAAGCTTTCTTT. Encoded protein: CASSPGNSVEAFF.

In nucleotides, the CDR3 is TGTGCCAGCAGCCCCATATTAAGCGGGGGGCCCACCTACGAGCAGTACTTC. Encoded protein: CASSPILSGGPTYEQYF. J is TRBJ2-7 and V is TRBV3-1 (or the pseudogene TRBV3-2), with TRBD2 matching over 9 bases. Per the germline V gene, CDR1 is LGHDT and CDR2 is YNNKEL (reference sequence). This CDR3 is 17 amino acids long. After removal of 4 bases from V and 2 bases from J, the junction contained 12 bases not matched to a gene.

This clone was counted a few times. V is TRBV5-1 and J is TRBJ2-3; 16 bases map to TRBD2. Per the germline V gene, CDR1 is SGHRS and CDR2 is YFSETQ. The J segment lost 3 bases and the V segment lost 4 bases, leaving 11 bases of the junction unmatched. The CDR3 runs to 19 residues. The CDR3: CASSPAPPGLAGGTDTQYF. CDR3 DNA: TGCGCCAGCAGCCCAGCACCCCCGGGACTAGCGGGGGGGACAGATACGCAGTATTTT.

The chain employs TRBV6-1 and TRBJ2-1, with 8 positions matching TRBD1. V lost 3 bases, J lost 4 bases, and 5 bases stayed unmatched. Germline V lookup: CDR1 MNHNS, CDR2 SASEGT. The CDR3 consists of 15 residues. The DNA for the CDR3 is TGTGCCAGCAGTGATGCGGGACAGGTTTACAATGAGCAGTTCTTC. Its protein product is CASSDAGQVYNEQFF.

The chain links TRBV27 to TRBJ2-5; 11 nucleotides line up with TRBD2. Germline V CDR1 and CDR2: MNHEY, SMNVEV (reference sequence). The V segment lost 6 bases and the J segment 4 bases; nucleotides outside the gene matches: 10. The CDR3 spans 16 residues. The CDR3 sequence is CASRTPRLAGPETQYF. CDR3 bases: TGTGCCAGCAGAACACCCCGACTAGCGGGACCAGAGACCCAGTACTTC.

This clone was recorded once. This chain links TRBV4-3 with TRBJ1-1; TRBD1 agrees at 8 bases. CDR3 length: 18 amino acids. J lost 0 bases, V lost 3 bases, and 12 bases had no gene match. The germline CDR1 and CDR2 sequences are LGHNA and YSLEER. The CDR3 region has the DNA TGCGCCAGCAGCCAGGCCGAGGCAGGGGGCTATGTGAACACTGAAGCTTTCTTT. Protein: CASSQAEAGGYVNTEAFF.

The gene calls are TRBV2 and TRBJ2-7, with D maybe TRBD2 (5 bases). This CDR3 contains 13 residues. Germline V gives CDR1 SNHLY, CDR2 FYNNEI. Deletions cut 4 bases from V and 0 bases from J, with 7 bases between. CDR3 in amino acids: CASSAGISYEQYF. Here the CDR3 DNA reads TGTGCCAGCAGTGCCGGGATCTCCTACGAGCAGTACTTC.